Presented here are 17 T cell receptor beta chains from one specimen sequenced in a study of control samples from healthy donors and cancer patients. The data were produced by immunoSEQ multiplex PCR, yet TCRdb's version contains in-frame clones alone and is incomplete. The sample comprises some 79,000 clones, roughly 87% of which are singletons, and approximately 3.6% rests with the top ten. Sequencing was performed on blood. The receptors here all came from a woman between 45 and 65 years old in good health.

The V gene is TRBV19, the J gene TRBJ2-6; D gene uncertain. V was cut by 4 bases and J by 0 bases, with 10 bases left in between. This CDR3 is built from 16 residues. Germline CDR1 and CDR2: LNHDA and SQIVND (reference sequence). This CDR3 is CASSTLINSGANVLTF. The CDR3 DNA follows: TGTGCCAGTAGTACCCTCATAAACTCTGGGGCCAACGTCCTGACTTTC.

The chain links TRBV30 to TRBJ2-3; 7 bases fit TRBD2. The CDR3 extends over 13 amino acids. The V segment lost 3 bases and the J segment 3 bases; nucleotides outside the gene matches: 3. Germline V lookup: CDR1 GTSNPN, CDR2 SVGIG (reference sequence). The CDR3 protein is CAWSGGRTDTQYF. In DNA, the CDR3 is TGTGCCTGGAGCGGCGGGAGAACAGATACGCAGTATTTT.

The chain combines TRBV6-6 with TRBJ1-2, with D possibly being TRBD1 (5 bases). This CDR3 contains 14 residues. Germline values: CDR1 MNHNY, CDR2 SVGAGI (reference sequence). V was clipped by 0 bases and J by 4 bases, with 9 bases between them. CDR3 DNA sequence: TGTGCCAGCAGTTACTCGGGGACGGTCTATGGCTACACCTTC. It is translated as CASSYSGTVYGYTF.

The chain combines TRBV7-9 with TRBJ2-1, with D tentatively TRBD2 (6 bases). V was pared by 1 base and J by 10 bases, with 17 bases between. The CDR3 has 15 amino acids. Germline V gene data show CDR1 as SEHNR and CDR2 as FQNEAQ (reference sequence). CDR3 in amino acids: CASSLVGGTPQEQFF. The CDR3 DNA follows: TGTGCCAGCAGCTTAGTCGGCGGGACCCCCCAAGAGCAGTTCTTC.

J is TRBJ1-6 and V is TRBV19; D unresolved. Germline V lookup: CDR1 LNHDA, CDR2 SQIVND (reference sequence). This CDR3 spans 14 amino acids. V dropped 4 bases and J dropped 9 bases, with 13 bases sitting between them. The DNA for the CDR3 is TGTGCCAGTAGTAATTTGGACTGGGGTTCACCCCTCCACTTT. Protein: CASSNLDWGSPLHF.

The chain carries TRBV3-1 (or the pseudogene TRBV3-2) and TRBJ2-1, with TRBD2 identical over 15 bases. Germline V gives CDR1 LGHDT, CDR2 YNNKEL (reference sequence). V shed 3 bases and J 9 bases; nucleotides not matched to a gene: 6. CDR3 length equals 16 residues. CDR3: CASSQWGLAGGAEQFF. In nucleotides, the CDR3 is TGTGCCAGCAGCCAGTGGGGACTAGCGGGAGGCGCTGAGCAGTTCTTC.

The chain couples TRBV11-3 to TRBJ2-3, with D unclear. Trimming cost V 0 bases and J 5 bases, with 3 bases left between them. This CDR3 region has 12 residues. Germline V CDR1 and CDR2: SGHNT, YENEEA. The CDR3 nucleotides read TGTGCCAGCAGCTTAGAGGGAGATACGCAGTATTTT. It codes for CASSLEGDTQYF.

The chain employs TRBV19 and TRBJ2-3; D gene ambiguous. The V and J ends lost 2 bases and 6 bases respectively, with 6 bases between them. Germline-derived CDR1 and CDR2 are LNHDA and SQIVND (reference sequence). This CDR3 has 12 amino acids. CDR3 nucleotide sequence: TGTGCCAGTAGTATAAAGGGTGATACGCAGTATTTT. This sequence encodes CASSIKGDTQYF. Full variable domain (rest looked up from reference TRBV19 and TRBJ2-3): DGGITQSPKYLFRKEGQNVTLSCEQNLNHDAMYWYRQDPGQGLRLIYYSQIVNDFQKGDIAEGYSVSREKKESFPLTVTSAQKNPTAFYLCASSIKGDTQYFGPGTRLTVL.

The chain combines TRBV10-1 with TRBJ2-5, with D tentatively TRBD1 (6 bases). The CDR3 is 15 amino acids. CDR1 WNHNN and CDR2 SYGVQD come from the germline V gene (reference sequence). V dropped 4 bases and J dropped 3 bases, with 15 bases sitting between them. The DNA for the CDR3 is TGCGCCAGCAGTGGCGGTGCAGGGGCTGAAGAGACCCAGTACTTC. Amino acids: CASSGGAGAEETQYF.

The J gene is TRBJ2-3, the V gene TRBV28, with TRBD2 matching over 7 bases. The V segment lost 4 bases and the J segment 3 bases; nucleotides outside the gene matches: 1. Germline CDR1 is MDHEN and CDR2 is SYDVKM. The CDR3 totals 13 residues. This CDR3 reads CASSSGGTDTQYF. CDR3 nucleotide sequence: TGTGCCAGCAGTTCGGGGGGTACAGATACGCAGTATTTT.

The gene calls are TRBV28 and TRBJ1-5; the D gene is possibly TRBD1 (6 bases). The ends were cut back, 6 bases at V and 0 bases at J, with 15 bases in the middle. CDR1 and CDR2 from the germline V gene are MDHEN and SYDVKM. CDR3 length: 16 amino acids. As DNA, the CDR3 is TGTGCCAGCAGGACCGCGGGACACGATAGCAATCAGCCCCAGCATTTT. Its protein product is CASRTAGHDSNQPQHF.

This sequence joins TRBV3-1 (or the pseudogene TRBV3-2) and TRBJ1-5; D remains ambiguous. This CDR3 spans 14 amino acids. The germline gives CDR1 LGHDT, CDR2 YNNKEL (reference sequence). Trimming cost V 1 base and J 2 bases, with 6 bases left between them. CDR3 residues: CASSQARGNQPQHF. CDR3 nucleotides: TGTGCCAGCAGCCAAGCTAGAGGCAATCAGCCCCAGCATTTT.

The V gene is TRBV3-1 (or the pseudogene TRBV3-2), the J gene TRBJ1-2; a weak D match, TRBD1 (5 bases). Looked up from germline, CDR1 is LGHDT and CDR2 is YNNKEL (reference sequence). Between the trimmed V and J ends, which lost 3 bases and 10 bases, there was a span of 15 bases. The CDR3 covers 13 residues. The CDR3: CASSHSGRDYYTF. Written as DNA, the CDR3 is TGTGCCAGCAGCCACTCGGGGAGGGACTACTACACCTTC.

V is TRBV10-2 and J is TRBJ1-2; D ambiguous. The germline V and J ends were trimmed by 8 bases and 4 bases, with 23 bases remaining between them. This CDR3 region has 16 residues. Germline assignment: CDR1 WSHSY and CDR2 SAAADI. CDR3: CASSPVAEEAFYGYTF. As DNA, the CDR3 is TGCGCCAGCTCCCCAGTCGCAGAGGAGGCCTTCTATGGCTACACCTTC.

The rearrangement links TRBV9 to TRBJ1-1; TRBD1 matches 8 bases. J was trimmed by 1 base and V by 6 bases; bases with no gene match: 8. In germline, CDR1 is SGDLS, CDR2 YYNGEE. The CDR3 spans 15 residues. DNA of the CDR3: TGTGCCAGCACCCCGGGACAGGTGTCGAACACTGAAGCTTTCTTT. Its translation: CASTPGQVSNTEAFF.

V usage is TRBV6-5 and J usage is TRBJ1-2, with D perhaps TRBD1 (5 bases). This CDR3 spans 15 amino acids. V lost 6 bases and J lost 6, with 20 bases in between. Per the germline V gene, CDR1 is MNHEY and CDR2 is SVGAGI. Here the CDR3 DNA reads TGTGCCAGCAGGGATTCCGGGGCCCAAAGGGATGGCTACACCTTC. It codes for CASRDSGAQRDGYTF.

This clone has a handful of counts. The chain joins TRBV6-5 to TRBJ2-7; D is undetermined. The CDR3 spans 14 residues. Deletions cut 2 bases from V and 0 bases from J, with 8 bases between. The germline gives CDR1 MNHEY, CDR2 SVGAGI. The CDR3 protein is CASSYKPFSYEQYF. CDR3 sequence (DNA): TGTGCCAGCAGTTACAAACCGTTCTCCTACGAGCAGTACTTC.